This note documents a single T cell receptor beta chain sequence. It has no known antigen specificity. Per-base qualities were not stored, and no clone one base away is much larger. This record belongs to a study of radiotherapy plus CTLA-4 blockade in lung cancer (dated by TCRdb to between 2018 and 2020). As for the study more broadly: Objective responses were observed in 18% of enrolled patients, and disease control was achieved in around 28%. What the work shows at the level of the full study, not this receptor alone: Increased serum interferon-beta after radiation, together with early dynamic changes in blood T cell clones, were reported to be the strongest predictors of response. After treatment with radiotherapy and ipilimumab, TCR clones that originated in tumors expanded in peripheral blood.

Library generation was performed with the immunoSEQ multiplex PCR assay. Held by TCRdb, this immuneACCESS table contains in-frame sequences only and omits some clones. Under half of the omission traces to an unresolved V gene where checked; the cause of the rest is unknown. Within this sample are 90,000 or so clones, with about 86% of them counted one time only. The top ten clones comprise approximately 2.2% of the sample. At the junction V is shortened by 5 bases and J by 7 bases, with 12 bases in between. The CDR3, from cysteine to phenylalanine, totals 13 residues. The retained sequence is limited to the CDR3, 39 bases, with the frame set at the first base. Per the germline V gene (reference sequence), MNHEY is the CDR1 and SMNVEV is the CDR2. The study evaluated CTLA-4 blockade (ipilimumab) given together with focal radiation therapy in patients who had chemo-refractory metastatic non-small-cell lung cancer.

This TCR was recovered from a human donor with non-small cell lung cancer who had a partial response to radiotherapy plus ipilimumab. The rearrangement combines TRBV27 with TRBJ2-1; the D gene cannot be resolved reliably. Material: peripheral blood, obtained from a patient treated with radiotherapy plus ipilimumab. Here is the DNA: TGTGCCAGCAGTCGCAGAGGTGGGAATGAGCAGTTCTTC. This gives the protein CASSRRGGNEQFF.